The clone carrying this T cell receptor beta chain was seen only a few times. The antigen remains unidentified. Germline loops: CDR1 MNHNS, CDR2 SASEGT. CDR3 length: 15 residues. V dropped 7 bases and J dropped 2 bases, with 18 bases sitting between them. This entry is derived from a study of CD8 T cells in ankylosing spondylitis. Study conclusions and caveats: Existing reports had already noted some motif variants in reactive arthritis synovial fluid and blood. Clones linked to disease were reported to show significant enrichment in matched ankylosing spondylitis synovial fluid. Disease-linked clones, CD8+, were relatively rare in peripheral blood. One TCR beta motif, made up of about 8 highly homologous variants, appeared characteristic of ankylosing spondylitis blood.

TCRdb passed the 5' RACE reads through MiXCR, listing each CDR3 protein once. The sample holds roughly 190,000 distinct CDR3 sequences, 9.5% to 15% seen once. The TCR originated in a male donor with ankylosing spondylitis or in good health (not recorded which). The chain joins TRBV6-1 to TRBJ2-7, with D possibly being TRBD1 (5 bases). Sequencing was done on a sample of blood, either unsorted or a sorted T cell fraction (not recorded which). CDR3: CASNISPDSPYEQYF. The CDR3 coding sequence is TGTGCCAGCAATATTTCCCCTGACAGCCCCTACGAGCAGTACTTC.